This entry describes one T cell receptor (beta chain). The specificity of this receptor is unknown. Base qualities are not at hand, and no much larger clone is one base apart. Samples from volunteer blood donors who had recovered from COVID-19 were contributed by a second Seattle source. Each collaborating institution followed its own protocols to collect whole blood in K2EDTA tubes. For TCRbeta analysis, collaborators shipped samples in one of three forms: frozen whole blood, isolated PBMCs, or DNA extracted from either of those sample types. These data originate in a study of blood T cell repertoires in COVID-19 (dated by TCRdb to the early 2020s). With regard to the full study: Samples covering the acute and convalescent phases of COVID-19 were provided by collaborators in the United States, Italy and Spain. The material from the prospective study consisted of cDNA or gDNA derived from T cells, B-cell-depleted T cells, or PBMCs. Deeply sampled blood TCRbeta repertoires from subjects exposed to, actively infected with, or recovered from COVID-19 were included in the dataset. The repertoires were released in a freely available public database intended as a resource for research on the immune response to SARS-CoV-2. The samples were drawn from the first 160 participants of the ongoing ImmuneRACE study and from 1,254 subjects provided by 6 global collaborators. A de-identified subject ID, COVID-19 status, age in years and sex were almost always included in the sample metadata. Where HLA class I and class II types were available, the types were taken from metadata supplied by the sample provider, not from assay-based typing. Overall results and qualifications from the work: Clinical and demographic metadata were provided uncurated, with the amount varying by source and participant.

V loses 0 bases of germline sequence and J loses 3 bases, and the interval between the two ends is 12 bases. The CDR3 has 16 amino acids, counting the end cysteine and phenylalanine. Only the CDR3 region is kept as DNA, spanning 48 bases read in frame from base 1. The germline V gene specifies SGHAT as CDR1 and FQNNGV as CDR2. TCRbeta CDR3 regions were amplified from genomic DNA using the immunoSEQ Assay, a bias-controlled multiplex PCR. In the paper's pipeline: Nucleated cell counts per sample were estimated from amplification of reference gene primers within the assay. Sequence reads were collapsed and filtered to measure the absolute abundance of every unique TCRbeta CDR3 rearrangement. For each sample, productive Simpson clonality was calculated as the square root of Simpson's diversity index over productive rearrangements. TCRdb mirrors the immuneACCESS table, restricted to in-frame sequences. Some clones are absent from its copies; in checked studies, under half trace to an unresolved V gene, and the reason for the others is unknown. The DNA was the basis for D and trimming; V, J and clone size are from that table. Present in this sample are fewer than 200,000 clones, roughly 87% of which were seen just once. The top ten clonotypes cover less than 5% of the sample.

Sequencing was carried out using peripheral blood. This clonotype originated in a woman in her sixties or seventies who had recovered from COVID-19. Here the chain combines TRBV11-2 and TRBJ1-5; the D gene is unclear. The DNA sequence follows: TGTGCCAGCAGCTTAGATTTTTCGGGGAACAATCAGCCCCAGCATTTT. This is translated as CASSLDFSGNNQPQHF.